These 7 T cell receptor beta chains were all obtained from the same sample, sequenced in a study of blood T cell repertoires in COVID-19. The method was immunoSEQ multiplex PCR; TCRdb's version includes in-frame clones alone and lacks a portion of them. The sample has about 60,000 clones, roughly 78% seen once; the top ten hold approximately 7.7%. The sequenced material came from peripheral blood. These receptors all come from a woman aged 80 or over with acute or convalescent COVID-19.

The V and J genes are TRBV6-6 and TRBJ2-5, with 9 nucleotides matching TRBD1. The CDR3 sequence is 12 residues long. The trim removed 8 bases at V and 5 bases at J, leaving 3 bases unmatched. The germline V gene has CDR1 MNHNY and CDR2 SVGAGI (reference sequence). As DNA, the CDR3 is TGTGCCAGCGGACAGGGGAAGGAGACCCAGTACTTC. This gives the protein CASGQGKETQYF.

CDR3 region: CASSGQGDEQFF. In DNA form, the CDR3 reads TGTGCCAGCAGTGGACAGGGGGATGAGCAGTTCTTC. The chain carries TRBV12-3 or TRBV12-4 and TRBJ2-1; TRBD1 matches at 10 bases. Losses at the gene ends were 5 bases for V and 8 bases for J; bases not matched to a gene: 0. The CDR3 is 12 residues long.

Here the CDR3 DNA reads TGTGCCAGCAGCCCAGCGGTCAGCTCCTACAATGAGCAGTTCTTC. It encodes CASSPAVSSYNEQFF. V usage is TRBV5-5 and J usage is TRBJ2-1; a weak D match, TRBD2 (5 bases). CDR3 length: 15 residues. The germline V and J ends were trimmed by 4 bases and 0 bases, with 11 bases remaining between them. Germline CDR1 is SGHKS and CDR2 is YYEKEE (reference sequence).

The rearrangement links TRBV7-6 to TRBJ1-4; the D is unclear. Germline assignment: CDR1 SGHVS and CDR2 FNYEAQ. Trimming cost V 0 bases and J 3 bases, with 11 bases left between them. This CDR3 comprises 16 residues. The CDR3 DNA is TGTGCCAGCAGCTTAGCCCGCCCGGTGGCTAATGAAAAACTGTTTTTT. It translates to CASSLARPVANEKLFF.

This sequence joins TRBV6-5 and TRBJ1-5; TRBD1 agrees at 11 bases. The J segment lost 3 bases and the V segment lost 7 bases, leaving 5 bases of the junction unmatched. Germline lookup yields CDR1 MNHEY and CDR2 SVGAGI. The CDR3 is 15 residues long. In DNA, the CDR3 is TGTGCCAGCACTCGGGACAGGGGGGACAATCAGCCCCAGCATTTT. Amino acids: CASTRDRGDNQPQHF.

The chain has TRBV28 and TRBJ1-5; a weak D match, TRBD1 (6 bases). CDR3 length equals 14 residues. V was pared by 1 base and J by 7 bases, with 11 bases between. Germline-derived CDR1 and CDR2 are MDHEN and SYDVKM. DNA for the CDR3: TGTGCCAGCAGTTTATATGGGGGCCGACAGCCCCAGCATTTT. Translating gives CASSLYGGRQPQHF.

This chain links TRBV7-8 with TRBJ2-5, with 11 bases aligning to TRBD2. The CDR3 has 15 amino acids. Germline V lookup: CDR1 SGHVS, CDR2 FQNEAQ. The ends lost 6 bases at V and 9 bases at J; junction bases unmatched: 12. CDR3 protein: CASRSGTSGAMAQYF. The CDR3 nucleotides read TGTGCCAGCAGAAGTGGGACTAGCGGAGCAATGGCCCAGTACTTC. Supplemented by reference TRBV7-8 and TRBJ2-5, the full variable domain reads GAGVSQSPRYKVAKRGQDVALRCDPISGHVSLFWYQQALGQGPEFLTYFQNEAQLDKSGLPSDRFFAERPEGSVSTLKIQRTQQEDSAVYLCASRSGTSGAMAQYFGPGTRLLVL.